This entry features one TCR beta chain sequence. The CDR3 loop spans 17 amino acids. Looked up from germline, CDR1 is SGHTA and CDR2 is FQGNSA. J was trimmed by 4 bases and V by 1 base; bases with no gene match: 11. The source of the sample is a study of blood T cell repertoires in COVID-19. Looking at the study overall: Spain, Italy and the United States supplied samples that represented acute and convalescent COVID-19. T cells, B-cell-depleted T cells, or PBMCs provided the cDNA or gDNA that served as material.

Original analysis: Quantification of nucleated cells was approximated via reference gene primer amplification. TCRdb's table, derived via immunoSEQ multiplex PCR, lists solely in-frame clones and lacks some. The V and J calls and clone size are taken from that table; D and trimming were inferred from the DNA. The top ten clones hold 0.94% of a sample with around 300,000 clones, roughly 89% of them seen once. This chain links TRBV7-2 with TRBJ2-7, with TRBD2 matching over 9 bases. The TCR comes from a woman aged 40 to 49 who had recovered from COVID-19. Input material: peripheral blood. The CDR3 loop reads CASSLGGIAGVRYEQYF. CDR3 in DNA: TGTGCCAGCAGCTTAGGGGGCATAGCGGGAGTTAGGTACGAGCAGTACTTC.